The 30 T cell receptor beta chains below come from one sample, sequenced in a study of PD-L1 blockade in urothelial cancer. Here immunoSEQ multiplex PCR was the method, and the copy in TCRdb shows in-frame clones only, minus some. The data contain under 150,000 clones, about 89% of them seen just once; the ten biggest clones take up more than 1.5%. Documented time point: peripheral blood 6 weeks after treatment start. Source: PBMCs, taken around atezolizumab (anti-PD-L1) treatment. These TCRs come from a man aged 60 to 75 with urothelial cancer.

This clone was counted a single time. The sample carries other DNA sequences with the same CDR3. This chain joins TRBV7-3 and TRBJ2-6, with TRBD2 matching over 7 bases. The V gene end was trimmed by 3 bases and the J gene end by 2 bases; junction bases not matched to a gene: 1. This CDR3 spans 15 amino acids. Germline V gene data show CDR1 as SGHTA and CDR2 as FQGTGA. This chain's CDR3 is CASSLGGTGANVLTF. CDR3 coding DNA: TGTGCCAGCAGCTTGGGGGGGACTGGGGCCAACGTCCTGACTTTC.

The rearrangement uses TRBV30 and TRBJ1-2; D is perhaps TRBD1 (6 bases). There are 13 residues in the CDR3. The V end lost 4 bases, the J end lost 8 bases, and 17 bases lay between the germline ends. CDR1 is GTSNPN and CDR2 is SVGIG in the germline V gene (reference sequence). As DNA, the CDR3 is TGTGCCTGGAAATTCGCCAGGGGAGACGGCTACACCTTC. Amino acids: CAWKFARGDGYTF.

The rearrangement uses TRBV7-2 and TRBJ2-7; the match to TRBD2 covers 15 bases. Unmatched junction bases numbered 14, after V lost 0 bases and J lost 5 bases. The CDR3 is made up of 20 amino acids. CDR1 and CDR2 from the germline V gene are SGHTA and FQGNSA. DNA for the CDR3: TGTGCCAGCAGCTTAGCCGCCGGGACTAGCGGGAGGCGTTTTTCCCACGAGCAGTACTTC. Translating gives CASSLAAGTSGRRFSHEQYF.

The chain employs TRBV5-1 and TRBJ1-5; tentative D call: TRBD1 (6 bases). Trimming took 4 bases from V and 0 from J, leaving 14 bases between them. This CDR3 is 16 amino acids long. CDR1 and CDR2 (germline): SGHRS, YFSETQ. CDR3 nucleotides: TGCGCCAGCAGCCCGAATCCACAGGGTAGCAATCAGCCCCAGCATTTT. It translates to CASSPNPQGSNQPQHF.

CDR3 loop: CASSRDSQRQFF. CDR3 bases: TGTGCCAGCAGTCGGGACAGCCAGCGACAGTTCTTC. V is TRBV6-1 and J is TRBJ2-1; 7 bases agree with TRBD1. The V segment lost 5 bases and the J segment 13 bases; nucleotides outside the gene matches: 8. Germline assignment: CDR1 MNHNS and CDR2 SASEGT. CDR3 length: 12 amino acids.

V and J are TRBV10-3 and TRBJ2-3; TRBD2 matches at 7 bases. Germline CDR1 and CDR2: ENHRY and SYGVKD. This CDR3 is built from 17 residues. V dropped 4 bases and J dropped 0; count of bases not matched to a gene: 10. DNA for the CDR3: TGTGCCATCAGTGGCCCTTGGAGGGAGGGTAGCACAGATACGCAGTATTTT. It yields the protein CAISGPWREGSTDTQYF.

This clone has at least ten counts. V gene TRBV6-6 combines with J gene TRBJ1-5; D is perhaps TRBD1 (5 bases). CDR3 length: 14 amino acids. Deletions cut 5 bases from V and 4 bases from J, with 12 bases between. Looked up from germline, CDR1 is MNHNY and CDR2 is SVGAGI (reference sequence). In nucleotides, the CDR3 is TGTGCCAGCAGTACCCGACAGCCGAATCAGCCCCAGCATTTT. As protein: CASSTRQPNQPQHF.

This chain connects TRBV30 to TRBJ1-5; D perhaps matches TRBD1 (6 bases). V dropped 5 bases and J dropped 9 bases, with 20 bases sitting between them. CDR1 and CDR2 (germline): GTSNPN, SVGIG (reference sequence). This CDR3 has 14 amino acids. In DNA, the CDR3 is TGTGCCTGGCGTTTGAGGCAGGGGACCGGGCCCCAGCATTTT. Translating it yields CAWRLRQGTGPQHF.

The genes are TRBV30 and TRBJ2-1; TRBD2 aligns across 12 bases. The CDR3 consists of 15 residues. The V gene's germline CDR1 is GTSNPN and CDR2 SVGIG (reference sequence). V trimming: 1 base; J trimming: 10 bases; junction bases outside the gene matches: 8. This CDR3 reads CAWSALAGGPREQFF. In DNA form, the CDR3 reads TGTGCCTGGAGTGCGCTAGCGGGAGGGCCGCGAGAGCAGTTCTTC.

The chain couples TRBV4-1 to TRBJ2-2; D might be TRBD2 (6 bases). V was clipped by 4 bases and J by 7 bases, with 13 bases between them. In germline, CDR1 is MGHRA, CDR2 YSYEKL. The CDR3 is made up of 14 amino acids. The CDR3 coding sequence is TGCGCCAGCAGCCGGGGGGATGGCGGCGGGGAGCTGTTTTTT. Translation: CASSRGDGGGELFF.

CDR3 coding DNA: TGTGCCAGCAGCTTTCCGGGGGTCACTGAAGCTTTCTTT. It specifies CASSFPGVTEAFF. This chain uses TRBV7-2 with TRBJ1-1, with D possibly TRBD1 on 5 matching bases. With 3 bases removed from V and 4 bases from J, the gap between germline ends came to 9 bases. Per the germline V gene, CDR1 is SGHTA and CDR2 is FQGNSA. The CDR3 consists of 13 residues.

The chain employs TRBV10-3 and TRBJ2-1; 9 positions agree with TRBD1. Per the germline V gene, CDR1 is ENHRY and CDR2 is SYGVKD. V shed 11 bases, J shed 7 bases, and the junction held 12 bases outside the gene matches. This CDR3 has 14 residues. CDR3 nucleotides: TGTGCCGTAAACAGGGGACAGGGCCCGAATGAGCAGTTCTTC. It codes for CAVNRGQGPNEQFF.

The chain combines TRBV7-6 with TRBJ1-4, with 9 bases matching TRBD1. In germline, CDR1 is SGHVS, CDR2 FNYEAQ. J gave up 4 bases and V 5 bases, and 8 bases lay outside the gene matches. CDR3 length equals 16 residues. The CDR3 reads CASSVSQGAGNEKLFF. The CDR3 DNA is TGTGCCAGCAGCGTCTCACAGGGGGCTGGTAATGAAAAACTGTTTTTT.

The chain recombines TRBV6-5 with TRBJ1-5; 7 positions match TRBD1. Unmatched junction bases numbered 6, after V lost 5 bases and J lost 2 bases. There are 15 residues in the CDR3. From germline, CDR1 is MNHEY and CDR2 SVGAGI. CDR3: CASSPRGQGNQPQHF. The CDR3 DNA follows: TGTGCCAGCAGTCCCCGAGGACAGGGCAATCAGCCCCAGCATTTT.

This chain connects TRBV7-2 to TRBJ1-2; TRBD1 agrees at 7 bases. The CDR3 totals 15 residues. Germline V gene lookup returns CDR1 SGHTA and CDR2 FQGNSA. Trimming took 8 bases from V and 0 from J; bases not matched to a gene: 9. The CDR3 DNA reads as TGTGCCAGCCGCCAGGGGGGCGTAACTAACTATGGCTACACCTTC. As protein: CASRQGGVTNYGYTF.

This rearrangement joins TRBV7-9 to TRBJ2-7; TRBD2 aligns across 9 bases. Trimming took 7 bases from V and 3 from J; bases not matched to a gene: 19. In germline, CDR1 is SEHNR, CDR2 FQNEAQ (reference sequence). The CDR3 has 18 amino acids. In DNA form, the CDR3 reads TGTGCCAGCATCCTAAGGGGGGGGTCGAGCGGGAGGCACTACGAGCAGTACTTC. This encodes CASILRGGSSGRHYEQYF.

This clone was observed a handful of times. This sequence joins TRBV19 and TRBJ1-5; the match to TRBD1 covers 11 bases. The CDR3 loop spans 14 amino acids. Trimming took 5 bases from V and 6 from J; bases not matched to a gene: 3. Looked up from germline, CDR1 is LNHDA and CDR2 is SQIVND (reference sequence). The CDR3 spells CASSGQGAGQPQHF. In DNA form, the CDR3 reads TGTGCCAGTAGTGGACAGGGGGCAGGTCAGCCCCAGCATTTT.

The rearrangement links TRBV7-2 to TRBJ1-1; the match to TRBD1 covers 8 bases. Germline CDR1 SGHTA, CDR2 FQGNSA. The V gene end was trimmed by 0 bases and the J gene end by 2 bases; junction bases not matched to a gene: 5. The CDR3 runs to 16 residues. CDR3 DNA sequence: TGTGCCAGCAGCTTAGCCGGGGGGACAGGAAACACTGAAGCTTTCTTT. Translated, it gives CASSLAGGTGNTEAFF.

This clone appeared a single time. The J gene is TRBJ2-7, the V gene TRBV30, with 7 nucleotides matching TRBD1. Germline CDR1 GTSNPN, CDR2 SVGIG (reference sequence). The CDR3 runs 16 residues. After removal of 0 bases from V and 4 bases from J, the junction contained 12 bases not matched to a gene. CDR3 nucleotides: TGTGCCTGGAGTGTCCCACGACAGGGTTCGGCGTACGAGCAGTACTTC. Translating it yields CAWSVPRQGSAYEQYF.

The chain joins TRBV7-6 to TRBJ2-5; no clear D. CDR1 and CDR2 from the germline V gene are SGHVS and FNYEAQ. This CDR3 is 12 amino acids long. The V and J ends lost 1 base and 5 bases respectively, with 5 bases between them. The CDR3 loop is CASSLGSETQYF. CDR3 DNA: TGTGCCAGCAGCTTAGGGAGCGAGACCCAGTACTTC.

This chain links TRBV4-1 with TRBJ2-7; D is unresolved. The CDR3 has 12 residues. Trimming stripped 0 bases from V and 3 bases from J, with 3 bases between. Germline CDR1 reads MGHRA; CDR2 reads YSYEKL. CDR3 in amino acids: CASSQDGYEQYF. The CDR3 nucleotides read TGCGCCAGCAGCCAAGACGGCTACGAGCAGTACTTC.

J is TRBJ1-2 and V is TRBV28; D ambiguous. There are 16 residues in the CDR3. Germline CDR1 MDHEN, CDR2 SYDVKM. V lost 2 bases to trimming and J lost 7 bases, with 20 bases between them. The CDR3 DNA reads TGTGCCAGCAGTTTACCCGCCCCCGGGGTCTCGAGTGGCTACACCTTC. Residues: CASSLPAPGVSSGYTF.

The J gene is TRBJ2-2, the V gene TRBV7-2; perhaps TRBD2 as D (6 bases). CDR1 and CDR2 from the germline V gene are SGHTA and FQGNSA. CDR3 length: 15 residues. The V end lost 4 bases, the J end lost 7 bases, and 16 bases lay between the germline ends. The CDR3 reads CASSSGTLLGGELFF. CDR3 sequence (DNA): TGTGCCAGCAGCTCCGGGACTCTCCTTGGCGGGGAGCTGTTTTTT.

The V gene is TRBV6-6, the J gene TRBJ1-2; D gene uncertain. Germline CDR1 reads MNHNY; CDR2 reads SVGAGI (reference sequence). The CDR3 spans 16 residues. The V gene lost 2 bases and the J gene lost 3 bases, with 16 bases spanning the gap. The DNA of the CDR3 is TGTGCCAGCAGTTACCCCACGGGGAGCGTGCACTATGGCTACACCTTC. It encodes CASSYPTGSVHYGYTF.

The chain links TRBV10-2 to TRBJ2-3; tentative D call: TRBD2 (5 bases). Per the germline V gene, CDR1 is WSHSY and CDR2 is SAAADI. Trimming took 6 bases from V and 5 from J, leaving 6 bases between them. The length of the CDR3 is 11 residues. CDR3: CASRSGDTQYF. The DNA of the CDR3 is TGCGCCAGCAGAAGCGGAGATACGCAGTATTTT.

The CDR3 nucleotides are TGTGCCAGCAGCCCTCAGGGACTAGCTGCCGATGAGCAGTTCTTC. This sequence encodes CASSPQGLAADEQFF. This chain joins TRBV7-3 and TRBJ2-1, with 9 bases identical to TRBD2. CDR1 SGHTA and CDR2 FQGTGA come from the germline V gene. V was pared by 5 bases and J by 8 bases, with 10 bases of the junction left unmatched. There are 15 residues in the CDR3. Supplemented by reference TRBV7-3 and TRBJ2-1, the full variable domain reads GAGVSQTPSNKVTEKGKYVELRCDPISGHTALYWYRQSLGQGPEFLIYFQGTGAADDSGLPNDRFFAVRPEGSVSTLKIQRTERGDSAVYLCASSPQGLAADEQFFGPGTRLTVL.

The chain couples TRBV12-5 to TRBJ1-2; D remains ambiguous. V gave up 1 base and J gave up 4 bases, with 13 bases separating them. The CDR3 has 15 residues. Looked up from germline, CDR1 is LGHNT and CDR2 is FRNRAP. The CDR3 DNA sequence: TGTGCTAGTGGTTTGGATCTGGGCCACTCCTATGGCTACACCTTC. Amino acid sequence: CASGLDLGHSYGYTF. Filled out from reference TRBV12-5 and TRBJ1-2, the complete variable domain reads DARVTQTPRHKVTEMGQEVTMRCQPILGHNTVFWYRQTMMQGLELLAYFRNRAPLDDSGMPKDRFSAEMPDATLATLKIQPSEPRDSAVYFCASGLDLGHSYGYTFGSGTRLTVV.

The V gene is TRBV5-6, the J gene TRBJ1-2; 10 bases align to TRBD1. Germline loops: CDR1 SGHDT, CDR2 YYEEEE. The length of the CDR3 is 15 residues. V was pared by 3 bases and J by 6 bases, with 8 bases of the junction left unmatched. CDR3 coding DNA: TGTGCCAGCAGCTCGTCTGGGACAGGGGAACATGGCTACACCTTC. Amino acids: CASSSSGTGEHGYTF.

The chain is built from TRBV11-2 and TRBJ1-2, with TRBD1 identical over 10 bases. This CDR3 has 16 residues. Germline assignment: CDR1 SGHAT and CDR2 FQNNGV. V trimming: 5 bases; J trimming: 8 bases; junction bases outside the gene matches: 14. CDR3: CASSLLRQGAVGGYTF. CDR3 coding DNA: TGTGCCAGCAGCCTACTACGACAGGGGGCCGTGGGAGGCTACACCTTC.

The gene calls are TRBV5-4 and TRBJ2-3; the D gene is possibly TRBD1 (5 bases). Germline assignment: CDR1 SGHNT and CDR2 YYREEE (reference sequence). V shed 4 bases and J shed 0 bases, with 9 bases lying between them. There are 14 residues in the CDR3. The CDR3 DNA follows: TGTGCCAGCAGCCTTACAGGAAGCACAGATACGCAGTATTTT. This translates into CASSLTGSTDTQYF.